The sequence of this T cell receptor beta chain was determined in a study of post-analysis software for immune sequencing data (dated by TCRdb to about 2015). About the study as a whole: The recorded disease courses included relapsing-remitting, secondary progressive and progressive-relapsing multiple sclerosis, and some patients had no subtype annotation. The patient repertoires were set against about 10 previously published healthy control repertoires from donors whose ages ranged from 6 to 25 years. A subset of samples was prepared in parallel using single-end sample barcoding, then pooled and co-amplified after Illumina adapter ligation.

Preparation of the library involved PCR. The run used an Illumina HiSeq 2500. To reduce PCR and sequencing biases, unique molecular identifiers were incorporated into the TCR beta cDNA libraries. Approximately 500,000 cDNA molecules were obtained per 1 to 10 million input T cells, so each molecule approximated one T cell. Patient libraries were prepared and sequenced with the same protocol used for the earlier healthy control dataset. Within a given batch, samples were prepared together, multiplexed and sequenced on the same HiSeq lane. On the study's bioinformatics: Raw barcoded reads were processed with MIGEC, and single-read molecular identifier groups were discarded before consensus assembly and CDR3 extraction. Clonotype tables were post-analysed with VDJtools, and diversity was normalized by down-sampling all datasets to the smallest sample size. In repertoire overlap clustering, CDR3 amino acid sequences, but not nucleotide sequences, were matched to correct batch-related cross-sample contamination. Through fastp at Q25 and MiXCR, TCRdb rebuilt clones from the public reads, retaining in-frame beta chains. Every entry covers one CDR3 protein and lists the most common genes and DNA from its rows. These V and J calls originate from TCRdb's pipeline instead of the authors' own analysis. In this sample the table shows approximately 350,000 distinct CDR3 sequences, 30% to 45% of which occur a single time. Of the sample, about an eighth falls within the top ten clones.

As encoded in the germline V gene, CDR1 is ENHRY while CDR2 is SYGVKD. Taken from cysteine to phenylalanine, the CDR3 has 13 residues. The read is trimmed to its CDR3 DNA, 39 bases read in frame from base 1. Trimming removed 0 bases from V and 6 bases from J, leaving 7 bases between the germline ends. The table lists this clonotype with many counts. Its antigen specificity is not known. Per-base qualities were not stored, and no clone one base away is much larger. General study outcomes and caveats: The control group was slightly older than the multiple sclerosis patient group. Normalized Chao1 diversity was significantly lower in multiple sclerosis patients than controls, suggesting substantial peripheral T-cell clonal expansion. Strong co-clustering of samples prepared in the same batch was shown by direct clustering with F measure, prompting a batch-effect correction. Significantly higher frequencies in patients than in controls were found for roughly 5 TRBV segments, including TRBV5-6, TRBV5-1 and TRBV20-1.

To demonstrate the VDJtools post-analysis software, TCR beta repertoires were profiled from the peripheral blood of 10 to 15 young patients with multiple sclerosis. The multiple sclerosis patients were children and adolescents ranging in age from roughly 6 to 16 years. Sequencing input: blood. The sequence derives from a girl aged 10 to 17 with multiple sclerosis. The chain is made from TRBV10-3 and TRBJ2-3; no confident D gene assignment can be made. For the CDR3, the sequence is CAISESDGDTQYF. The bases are TGTGCCATCAGTGAGTCGGACGGGGATACGCAGTATTTT.